This T cell receptor (beta chain) emerged from a study of cytomegalovirus exposure and HLA in healthy donors. Study-level points and caveats: Association of a missense DCLRE1C variant with TCR beta V- and J-gene trimming was reported in a later analysis.

A word on this clone: Antigen unknown.

The CDR3 is made up of 14 amino acids. Trimming cost V 2 bases and J 8 bases, with 12 bases left between them. This PCR relied on a set of 60 Vbeta primers and 13 Jbeta primers. The protocol was immunoSEQ multiplex PCR, while the TCRdb copy is restricted to in-frame clones and leaves out a portion. The sample has around 120,000 clones, approximately 80% seen once. The rearrangement links TRBV23-1 to TRBJ1-4; D perhaps matches TRBD1 (5 bases). TRBV23-1 is assigned to the ORF class and has an uncertain function. This clonotype was sampled from a girl aged 2 to 10 in good health and CMV-seronegative. Sequencing input: PBMCs. The CDR3 region has the DNA TGCGCCAGCAGTCAAGACGACAGCTTGGAAAAACTGTTTTTT. Protein product: CASSQDDSLEKLFF.